Below are 12 T cell receptor beta chains sequenced from a single sample in a study of shared clonotypes between healthy human individuals. The assay was immunoSEQ multiplex PCR, and TCRdb's table has in-frame clones only and misses some. In the table there are 400,000 to 600,000 clones, about 85% of which are singletons. Sample: PBMCs. The receptors here all came from a woman aged 40 to 55 in good health. Some clones in this sample may be carry-over from other donors' samples.

This chain links TRBV6-6 with TRBJ2-1; 9 bases line up with TRBD2. The germline V gene has CDR1 MNHNY and CDR2 SVGAGI (reference sequence). Trimming cost V 7 bases and J 7 bases; bases outside gene matches: 14. This CDR3 contains 16 residues. CDR3 sequence (DNA): TGTGCCAGCACACCTTCAGCGGGAGGAATTAGAAATGAGCAGTTCTTC. It is translated as CASTPSAGGIRNEQFF.

This clone was seen only a few times. V gene TRBV5-8 combines with J gene TRBJ2-3; D call uncertain. There are 13 residues in the CDR3. Germline V gene data show CDR1 as SGHTS and CDR2 as YDEGEE. V was trimmed by 7 bases and J by 0 bases, leaving 9 bases between them. CDR3 sequence reads: CASLTRSTDTQYF. CDR3 DNA: TGTGCCAGCCTTACCAGGAGCACAGATACGCAGTATTTT.

J is TRBJ1-2 and V is TRBV11-2, with a possible D match to TRBD1 (5 bases). The V and J ends lost 1 base and 3 bases respectively, with 12 bases between them. Per germline, CDR1 SGHAT and CDR2 FQNNGV. The CDR3 spans 15 residues. The CDR3 DNA follows: TGTGCCAGCAGCTTAGGGCGGGGGACTGACTATGGCTACACCTTC. Encoded protein: CASSLGRGTDYGYTF.

The V gene is TRBV5-4, the J gene TRBJ2-1; 9 positions agree with TRBD2. The J segment lost 7 bases and the V segment lost 0 bases, leaving 8 bases of the junction unmatched. Germline values: CDR1 SGHNT, CDR2 YYREEE (reference sequence). This CDR3 has 16 residues. Here the CDR3 DNA reads TGTGCCAGCAGCTTGGTGGGAGCGGGAGGAGGGAATGAGCAGTTCTTC. This encodes CASSLVGAGGGNEQFF.

This clone has ten or more counts. The chain uses TRBV11-2 and TRBJ2-3; weak D call: TRBD2 (5 bases). The CDR3 runs to 14 residues. Trimming took off 3 bases at V and 5 bases at J, with 12 bases between the two ends. CDR1 and CDR2 from the germline V gene are SGHAT and FQNNGV. The CDR3 sequence is CASSFSTAGDTQYF. The CDR3 region has the DNA TGTGCCAGCAGCTTCTCAACGGCGGGAGATACGCAGTATTTT. Full variable domain (rest looked up from reference TRBV11-2 and TRBJ2-3): EAGVAQSPRYKIIEKRQSVAFWCNPISGHATLYWYQQILGQGPKLLIQFQNNGVVDDSQLPKDRFSAERLKGVDSTLKIQPAKLEDSAVYLCASSFSTAGDTQYFGPGTRLTVL.

J is TRBJ1-4 and V is TRBV29-1; a possible D gene is TRBD1 (5 bases). The V gene lost 5 bases and the J gene lost 6 bases, with 16 bases spanning the gap. Per germline, CDR1 SQVTM and CDR2 ANQGSEA. This CDR3 is built from 14 residues. CDR3 residues: CSVYKGAVDEKLFF. CDR3 nucleotides: TGCAGCGTTTATAAAGGGGCGGTGGATGAAAAACTGTTTTTT.

The V call is TRBV18, the J call TRBJ1-1; 9 bases agree with TRBD1. V dropped 2 bases and J dropped 1; count of bases not matched to a gene: 14. The CDR3 runs to 19 residues. CDR1 is KGHSH and CDR2 is LQKENI in the germline V gene. DNA for the CDR3: TGTGCCAGCTCACCAAGGATTGGATCACAGGGGGCAAGGAACACTGAAGCTTTCTTT. Translated, it gives CASSPRIGSQGARNTEAFF.

This chain links TRBV9 with TRBJ2-5, with 8 bases that match TRBD2. V dropped 3 bases and J dropped 5; count of bases not matched to a gene: 6. This CDR3 comprises 14 residues. Germline V gives CDR1 SGDLS, CDR2 YYNGEE. CDR3 sequence (DNA): TGTGCCAGCAGCGCCATAGCGGGATCTGAGACCCAGTACTTC. Protein product: CASSAIAGSETQYF.

This clone came up once. The chain uses TRBV6-5 and TRBJ2-7; 8 bases fit TRBD2. V lost 5 bases, J lost 6 bases, and 12 bases stayed unmatched. Germline CDR1 and CDR2: MNHEY and SVGAGI. This CDR3 comprises 15 residues. The CDR3 spells CASSPPSGGRGEQYF. Here the CDR3 DNA reads TGTGCCAGCAGTCCCCCCTCGGGAGGGCGCGGCGAGCAGTACTTC.

The V and J genes are TRBV7-9 and TRBJ2-7; 9 bases map to TRBD1. CDR3 length: 13 residues. Trimming removed 6 bases from V and 7 bases from J; junction bases left unmatched: 7. Germline CDR1 is SEHNR and CDR2 is FQNEAQ (reference sequence). CDR3 loop: CASRSTGGREQYF. The CDR3 coding sequence is TGTGCCAGCAGATCGACAGGGGGGAGGGAGCAGTACTTC. The variable domain in full, with the rest retrieved from reference TRBV7-9 and TRBJ2-7, is DTGVSQNPRHKITKRGQNVTFRCDPISEHNRLYWYRQTLGQGPEFLTYFQNEAQLEKSRLLSDRFSAERPKGSFSTLEIQRTEQGDSAMYLCASRSTGGREQYFGPGTRLTVT.

The chain carries TRBV28 and TRBJ2-1; 8 bases match TRBD2. The CDR3 is 16 amino acids. CDR1 MDHEN and CDR2 SYDVKM come from the germline V gene. Trimming took 6 bases from V and 1 from J; bases not matched to a gene: 8. The CDR3 DNA is TGTGCCAGCAGGGGGGGTAGCGGGGTGTCCTACAATGAGCAGTTCTTC. Translating it yields CASRGGSGVSYNEQFF.

The V call is TRBV10-3, the J call TRBJ2-7; maybe TRBD1 (5 bases). CDR3 length: 12 residues. Trimming pared 3 bases from V and 3 bases from J, leaving 6 bases between. Looked up from germline, CDR1 is ENHRY and CDR2 is SYGVKD. The CDR3 DNA reads as TGTGCCATCAGTGATCAGGGCTACGAGCAGTACTTC. Residues: CAISDQGYEQYF.